This entry features one T cell receptor (beta chain) sequence. Patients having uncontrolled infection, another autoimmune disease, pregnancy or lactation were not included. Clinical symptoms, serum thyroxine and TRAb, thyroid ultrasound and orbital computed tomography were used for the diagnoses. TCR beta CDR3 regions were amplified from RNA transcripts. TCR CDR3 regions were first amplified by RT-PCR with HTBI primers. TCRdb processed the multiplex PCR reads anew with MiXCR; each CDR3 protein has one entry. The table has around 300,000 distinct CDR3 sequences, roughly 19% seen once. Germline V CDR1 and CDR2: KGHDR, SFDVKD. V was cut by 8 bases and J by 4 bases, with 19 bases left in between. The CDR3 is made up of 15 amino acids. This specimen belongs to a study of T cells in Graves' hyperthyroidism and ophthalmopathy.

This chain links TRBV24-1 with TRBJ2-5, with D tentatively TRBD1 or TRBD2 (6 bases each). The sequence derives from a man in his fifties with Graves' ophthalmopathy. The specimen sequenced was blood. CDR3 bases: TGTGCCACCAACGGCGGGGAACAGGGAGGAGAGACCCAGTACTTC. This encodes CATNGGEQGGETQYF.